This T cell receptor (beta chain) is drawn from a study of OX40 agonist ivuxolimab in advanced cancers. Study background: There were three patients with partial responses, one having hepatocellular carcinoma and two cutaneous melanoma.

This table comes from immunoSEQ multiplex PCR, and its TCRdb copy is limited to in-frame clones, with some not included. The data contain more than 35,000 clones, more than 85% of them singletons. This CDR3 has 14 amino acids. CDR1 and CDR2 (germline): SGHRS, YFSETQ. Trimming removed 3 bases at V and 5 bases at J, with 13 bases between. The specimen comprised CD4+ or CD8+ T cells sorted from blood, sampled in a trial of the OX40 agonist ivuxolimab. The rearrangement uses TRBV5-1 and TRBJ2-3, with D perhaps being TRBD1 or TRBD2 (6 bases each). The receptor was isolated from an adult with an advanced solid tumor such as melanoma, head and neck, liver or kidney cancer. In DNA form, the CDR3 reads TGCGCCAGCAGCTCCTCGGGGGCTGGAGATACGCAGTATTTT. Protein: CASSSSGAGDTQYF.